This T cell receptor beta chain emerged from a study of cytomegalovirus exposure and HLA in healthy donors. The PCR ran on 60 Vbeta and 13 Jbeta primers. This table comes from immunoSEQ multiplex PCR, and its TCRdb copy is limited to in-frame clones, with some not included. Among 100,000 to 150,000 clones, 73% were seen once, and the ten largest hold under 5.5%. This clone was seen a handful of times. The CDR3 is made up of 14 amino acids. Per germline, CDR1 SGHAT and CDR2 FQNNGV. V was pared by 6 bases and J by 8 bases, with 17 bases between. Sequenced: PBMCs. The rearrangement uses TRBV11-2 and TRBJ2-1, with a possible D match to TRBD2 (6 bases). The clonotype comes from a man between 60 and 75 years old in good health and CMV-seropositive. CDR3 DNA sequence: TGTGCCAGCAGTCTCCTCGGGACTTCGCATGAGCAGTTCTTC. It specifies CASSLLGTSHEQFF.